These T cell receptor beta chains were read from a single sample in a study of blood T cell repertoires in COVID-19. Data came from immunoSEQ multiplex PCR; TCRdb stores just in-frame clones and leaves some out. The repertoire holds roughly 300,000 clones, with around 84% as singletons. Sequenced: PBMCs or T cells enriched from blood (not recorded which). These receptors were collected from a man aged 25-40 years who had recovered from COVID-19. The CDR3 runs from the conserved cysteine through the conserved F or W. A D gene is named only where the DNA matches it firmly. The listing skips clone size in some rows; elsewhere it reads once, few, many or a size class.

clone_size,j_call,d_call,v_call,cdr3_nt,cdr3_aa
NA,TRBJ2-3,TRBD2,TRBV18,TGTGCCAGCTCACCAGTGATAGCGGGAGGATCGCGGGGCACAGATACGCAGTATTTT,CASSPVIAGGSRGTDTQYF
NA,TRBJ1-1,NA,TRBV18,TGTGCCAGCTCCCCGGCAGGGAGGACTGAAGCTTTCTTT,CASSPAGRTEAFF
NA,TRBJ2-3,TRBD2,TRBV6-5,TGTGCCAGCAGTACAACCGGGGGGGCGGGAGATACGCAGTATTTT,CASSTTGGAGDTQYF
NA,TRBJ1-6,NA,TRBV4-1,TGCGCCAGCAGCCAAGATCGCAGCGGCTCACCCCTCCACTTT,CASSQDRSGSPLHF
NA,TRBJ2-1,NA,TRBV24-1,TGTGCCACCGGCGACACCGGCAATGAGCAGTTCTTC,CATGDTGNEQFF
NA,TRBJ2-5,NA,TRBV29-1,TGCAGCGTTGAAGGCGGGACCGGGGAGACCCAGTACTTC,CSVEGGTGETQYF
NA,TRBJ2-1,TRBD1,TRBV4-1,TGCGCCAGCAGCCAAGGAAAAGGGTGGGGCACAGGGGTTTACAATGAGCAGTTCTTC,CASSQGKGWGTGVYNEQFF
NA,TRBJ2-7,NA,TRBV4-1,TGCGCCAGCAGCCAAGACTCGGGGACCTACGAGCAGTACTTC,CASSQDSGTYEQYF
NA,TRBJ1-2,TRBD1,TRBV6-5,TGTGCCAGCAGTTACTCCCAGGGGGCGCCCGGGTACCGCTACACCTTC,CASSYSQGAPGYRYTF
NA,TRBJ2-5,NA,TRBV19,TGTGCCAGTAGTATGAGCGGACAAGAGACCCAGTACTTC,CASSMSGQETQYF
NA,TRBJ1-1,TRBD1,TRBV19,TGTGCCACCCGAGCGGACAGGGGTTTCCTCGCTGAAGCTTTCTTT,CATRADRGFLAEAFF
NA,TRBJ1-1,NA,TRBV13,TGTGCCAGCAGCTTGTCTTCACTAACACTGAACACTGAAGCTTTCTTT,CASSLSSLTLNTEAFF
NA,TRBJ2-2,NA,TRBV24-1,TGTGCCACCAGTACAAGGAGGACCGGGGAGCTGTTTTTT,CATSTRRTGELFF
NA,TRBJ1-2,NA,TRBV29-1,TGCAGCGTTGAAGCGGGGTACTATGGCTACACCTTC,CSVEAGYYGYTF
NA,TRBJ2-1,NA,TRBV5-6,TGTGCCAGCAGCTCAGCCGGGGGTCTCAGAAATGAGCAGTTCTTC,CASSSAGGLRNEQFF
few,TRBJ1-6,NA,TRBV19,TGTGCCAGTAGTAGAGAACCAGGAAGCTCCTATAATTCACCCCTCCACTTT,CASSREPGSSYNSPLHF
NA,TRBJ1-1,NA,TRBV11-2,TGTGCCAGCAGCTTAAGCGGTATCATGAACACTGAAGCTTTCTTT,CASSLSGIMNTEAFF
NA,TRBJ1-1,NA,TRBV7-6,TGTGCCAGCAGCTTAGACTCTGGGAACACTGAAGCTTTCTTT,CASSLDSGNTEAFF
NA,TRBJ1-2,NA,TRBV19,TGTGCCAGTAGTATAGGTGCACTAAACTATGGCTACACCTTC,CASSIGALNYGYTF
NA,TRBJ2-3,NA,TRBV11-2,TGTGCCAGCAGCTTTCGGGCCCGGGGGGCTGTCACAGATACGCAGTATTTT,CASSFRARGAVTDTQYF
NA,TRBJ2-6,TRBD1,TRBV3-1/TRBV3-2,TGTGCCAGCACCACCGGGACAGGGGGCGAGGGGGCCAACGTCCTGACTTTC,CASTTGTGGEGANVLTF
NA,TRBJ2-7,NA,TRBV20-1,TGCAGTGCTAGTCTGTCAGGGGTCGAGCAGTACTTC,CSASLSGVEQYF
once,TRBJ2-2,NA,TRBV23-1,TGCGCCAGCAGTACAGGGCCCACCGGGGAGCTGTTTTTT,CASSTGPTGELFF
NA,TRBJ1-2,NA,TRBV5-6,TGTGCCAGCCGAACGGCTAACTATGGCTACACCTTC,CASRTANYGYTF
NA,TRBJ2-2,NA,TRBV28,TGTGCCAGCAGTTTAAGCGCTAGCGTGGCCGGGGAGCTGTTTTTT,CASSLSASVAGELFF